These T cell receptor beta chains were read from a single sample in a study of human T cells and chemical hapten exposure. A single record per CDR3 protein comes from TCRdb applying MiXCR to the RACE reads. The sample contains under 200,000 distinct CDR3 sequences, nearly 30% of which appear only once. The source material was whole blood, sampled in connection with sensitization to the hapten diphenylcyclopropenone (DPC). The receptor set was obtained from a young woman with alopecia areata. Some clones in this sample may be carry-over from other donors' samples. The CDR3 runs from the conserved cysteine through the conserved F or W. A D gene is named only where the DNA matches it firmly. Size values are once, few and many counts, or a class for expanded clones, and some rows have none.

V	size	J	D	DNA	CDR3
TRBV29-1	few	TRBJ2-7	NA	TGCAGCGTTGAAAAGGACGGGGCAGGGTCCTACGAGCAGTACTTC	CSVEKDGAGSYEQYF
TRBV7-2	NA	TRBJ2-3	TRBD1	TGTGCCAGCAGCCGACAGGGTAGTCGGACAGATACGCAGTATTTT	CASSRQGSRTDTQYF
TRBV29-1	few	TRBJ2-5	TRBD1	TGCAGCGTTGCAAGGACAGGGGGCCGGACCCAGTACTTC	CSVARTGGRTQYF
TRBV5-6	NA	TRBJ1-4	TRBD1	TGTGCCAGCAGCTTGCGGACAGGGTTAGGCGAAAAACTGTTTTTT	CASSLRTGLGEKLFF
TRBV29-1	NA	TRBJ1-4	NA	TGCAGCGTTGGTGTGCCGGGACTCCAGAATGAAAAACTGTTTTTT	CSVGVPGLQNEKLFF
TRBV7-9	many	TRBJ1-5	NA	TGTGCCAGCAGCTTAGGGGGGGCGAGACAGCCCCAGCATTTT	CASSLGGARQPQHF
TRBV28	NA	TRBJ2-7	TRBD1	TGTGCCAGCTGGGACAGGGCCTACGAGCAGTACTTC	CASWDRAYEQYF
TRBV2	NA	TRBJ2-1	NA	TGTGCCAGCAGTGAAGCCCTGGGTCAGGGGTCGAGCTCCTACAATGAGCAGTTCTTC	CASSEALGQGSSSYNEQFF
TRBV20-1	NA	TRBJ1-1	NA	TGCAGTGCTAGGAGTTCAGGGGTAAACACTGAAGCTTTCTTT	CSARSSGVNTEAFF
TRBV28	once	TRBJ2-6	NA	TGTGCCAGCAGTTTAGGGGGCGTGAGGTCTGGGGCCAACGTCCTGACTTTC	CASSLGGVRSGANVLTF
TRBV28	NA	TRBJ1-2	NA	TGTGCCAGCATCCTCCGGCGGGGGGGTGGCTACACCTTC	CASILRRGGGYTF
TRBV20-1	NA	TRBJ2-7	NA	TGCAGTGCTAGCGACCTTGGGGGGGGGGCTATCTACGAGCAGTACTTC	CSASDLGGGAIYEQYF
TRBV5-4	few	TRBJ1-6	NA	TGTGCCAGCAGCAGAGACAGCCGGGGTAGTTCCTATAATTCACCCCTCCACTTT	CASSRDSRGSSYNSPLHF
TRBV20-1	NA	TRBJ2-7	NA	TGCAGTGCTAGTTGGGGAGAGGAGTACTTC	CSASWGEEYF
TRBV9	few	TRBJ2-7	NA	TGTGCCAGTGCACGTCAGGGCATCACCTACGAGCAGTACTTC	CASARQGITYEQYF
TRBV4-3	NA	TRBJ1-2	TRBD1	TGCGCCAGCAGCCAGGGACAGGGGTTGAGCTATGGCTACACCTTC	CASSQGQGLSYGYTF
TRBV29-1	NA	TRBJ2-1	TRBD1	TGCAGCGGGGAGCGGACAGGGGCGGTTTTTAATGAGCAGTTCTTC	CSGERTGAVFNEQFF
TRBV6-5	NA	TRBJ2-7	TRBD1	TGTGCCAGCAGCTACAGGGGGTTATACGAGCAGTACTTC	CASSYRGLYEQYF
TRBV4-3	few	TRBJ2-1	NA	TGCGCCAGCAGCCAAGTATTTGCAGGAAGGGATGAGCAGTTCTTC	CASSQVFAGRDEQFF
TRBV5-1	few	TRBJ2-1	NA	TGCGCCAGCAGCTTGGCCGTAGCGACCTACAATGAGCAGTTCTTC	CASSLAVATYNEQFF
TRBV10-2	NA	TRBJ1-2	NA	TGCGCCAGCAGTGAGCAGGGTTTAGACTATGGCTACACCTTC	CASSEQGLDYGYTF
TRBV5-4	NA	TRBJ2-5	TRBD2	TGTGCCAGCAGCTTGACAGCGGGGGAAGAGACCCAGTACTTC	CASSLTAGEETQYF
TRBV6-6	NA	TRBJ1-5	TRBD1	TGTGCCAGCACCCCGACAGGGGCTCAGCCCCAGCATTTT	CASTPTGAQPQHF
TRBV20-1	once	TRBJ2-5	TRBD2	TGCAGTGCCACACAACTAGCGGGAGGGCCGGGTGAGACCCAGTACTTC	CSATQLAGGPGETQYF
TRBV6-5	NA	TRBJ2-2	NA	TGTGCCAGCAGTTACCGGCCGTTAATCACCGGGGAGCTGTTTTTT	CASSYRPLITGELFF
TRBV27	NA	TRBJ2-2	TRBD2	TGTGCCAGCACCCAGGGACTAGCGGGTTTAGACGGGGAGCTGTTTTTT	CASTQGLAGLDGELFF
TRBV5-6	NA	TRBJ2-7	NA	TGTGCCAGCAGCTTGGAAGTGGGAGAAGGAGAGCAGTACTTC	CASSLEVGEGEQYF
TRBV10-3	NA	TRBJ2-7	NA	TGTGCCATCAGTGATGCGCTCTCCTACGAGCAGTACTTC	CAISDALSYEQYF
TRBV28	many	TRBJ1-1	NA	TGTGCCAGCCTGAAAGGAGGACTTGACGAAGCTTTCTTT	CASLKGGLDEAFF
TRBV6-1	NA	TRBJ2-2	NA	TGTGCCAGCAGTGAAAATGGGCAGGGCGGCGGGGAGCTGTTTTTT	CASSENGQGGGELFF
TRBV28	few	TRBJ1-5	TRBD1	TGTGCCAGCAGTCTACCACAGGGGGCCCAGCCCCAGCATTTT	CASSLPQGAQPQHF
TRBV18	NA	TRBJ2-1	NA	TGTGCCAGCGGGAACAGGGAATTCTACAATGAGCAGTTCTTC	CASGNREFYNEQFF
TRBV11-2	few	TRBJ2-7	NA	TGTGCCAGCAGCTCCGACAGTTCCCTTACAGCCTTC	CASSSDSSLTAF
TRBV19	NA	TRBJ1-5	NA	TGTGCCAGTATGAGTATCCTCTCCACCAATCAGCCCCAGCATTTT	CASMSILSTNQPQHF
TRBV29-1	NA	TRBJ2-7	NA	TGCAGCGCGGAAACAGGGAAGGTACCCTACGAGCAGTACTTC	CSAETGKVPYEQYF
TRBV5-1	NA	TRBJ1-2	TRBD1	TGCGCCAGCAGTTCACAGGCCGGGACAGGGATTTATGGCTACACCTTC	CASSSQAGTGIYGYTF
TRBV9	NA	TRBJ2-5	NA	TGTGCCAGCAGCCCAAGGACAGTTAAAGAGACCCAGTACTTC	CASSPRTVKETQYF
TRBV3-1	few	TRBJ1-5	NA	TGTGCCAGCAGCCAAGGGTCAGTAAGCAATCAGCCCCAGCATTTT	CASSQGSVSNQPQHF
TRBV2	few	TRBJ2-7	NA	TGTGCCAGCAGCCGGGACGCCAAACGGCAGTACTTC	CASSRDAKRQYF
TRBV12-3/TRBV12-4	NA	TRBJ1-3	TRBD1	TGTGCCAGCGTCCAGGGGGGGACCCCTGGAAACACCATATATTTT	CASVQGGTPGNTIYF
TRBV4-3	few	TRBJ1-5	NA	TGCGCCAGCAGTAAGGGGATCAATCAGCCCCAGCATTTT	CASSKGINQPQHF
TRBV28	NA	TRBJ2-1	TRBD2	TGTGCCAGCAGTTTATTGAGGACTAGCGGGAGGGCCCTCTTTGATGAGCAGTTCTTC	CASSLLRTSGRALFDEQFF
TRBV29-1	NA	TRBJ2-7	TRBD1	TGCAGCGTGGTGGACAGGGGGCTCCTGGGTGAGCAGTACTTC	CSVVDRGLLGEQYF
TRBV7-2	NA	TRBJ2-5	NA	TGTGCCAGCAGCTGGGGACGGGCGATGGAGACCCAGTACTTC	CASSWGRAMETQYF
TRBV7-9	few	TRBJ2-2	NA	TGTGCCAGCAGCTTAGGGGCCCAAAACACCGGGGAGCTGTTTTTT	CASSLGAQNTGELFF
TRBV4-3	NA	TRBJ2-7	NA	TGCGCCAGCAGCCAAGATCTGCAGAGGTCCTACGAGCAGTACTTC	CASSQDLQRSYEQYF
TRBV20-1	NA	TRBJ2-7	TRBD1	TGCAGTGCCCCTTTATGGACAGGGTCCCACGAGCAGTACTTC	CSAPLWTGSHEQYF
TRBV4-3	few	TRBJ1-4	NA	TGCGCCAGCAGCCCCAGCTACAGAGGGAACGAAAAACTGTTTTTT	CASSPSYRGNEKLFF
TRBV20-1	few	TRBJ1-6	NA	TGCAGTGCTGGCCCCCGGGTGTATAATTCACCCCTCCACTTT	CSAGPRVYNSPLHF
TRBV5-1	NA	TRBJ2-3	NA	TGCGCCAGCAGCCTGGGGGACGCGGCCCCGGCGTATTTT	CASSLGDAAPAYF
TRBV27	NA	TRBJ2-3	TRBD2	TGTGCCAGCAGTTTACTGACTAGCGGGGCAGATACGCAGTATTTT	CASSLLTSGADTQYF
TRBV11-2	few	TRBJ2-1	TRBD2	TGTGCCAGCAGCTCACGCGAGTCAGGGACTAGCTTGTACAATGAGCAGTTCTTC	CASSSRESGTSLYNEQFF
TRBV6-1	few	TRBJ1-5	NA	TGTGCCAGCAGGCCAACAGGTCTGGATCAGCCCCAGCATTTT	CASRPTGLDQPQHF
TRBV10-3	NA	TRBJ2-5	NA	TGTGCCATCACGGCTGGGACCCAGTACTTC	CAITAGTQYF